These T cell receptor beta chains were read from a single sample in a study of blood T cells in healthy people across ages. TCRdb redid the calling of the 5' RACE reads with MiXCR, one entry per CDR3 protein. The sample has 790,000 or so distinct CDR3 sequences; about 47% are singletons. The material sequenced was blood. The receptors come from a man at least 80 years old in good health. The conserved cysteine and the conserved F or W are not part of the CDR3 here. A D gene is named only where the DNA matches it firmly.

j_call v_call d_call cdr3_aa
TRBJ1-1 TRBV30 TRBD1 AWSRDSNTEAF
TRBJ2-4 TRBV6-2/TRBV6-3 - ASSPGGGGVLAKNIQY
TRBJ2-1 TRBV29-1 TRBD2 SVELGAGGQNEQF
TRBJ2-3 TRBV20-1 - GAKAGAIRTDTQY
TRBJ1-4 TRBV28 - ASSLDGGRTNEKLF
TRBJ2-5 TRBV20-1 - SAAGQYGLQETQY
TRBJ1-1 TRBV28 - ASRAPGMNTEAF
- TRBV12-3/TRBV12-4 TRBD1 ASSRLDRGDETQY
TRBJ2-1 TRBV5-1 TRBD2 ASSLVAGVMGNNEQF
TRBJ1-1 TRBV7-2 - ASSPGTFNTEAF
TRBJ2-3 TRBV5-4 TRBD2 ASSLAQRGSTDTQY
TRBJ2-1 TRBV4-2 - ASSQGIGGTEQF
TRBJ2-7 TRBV4-2 TRBD2 ASSQGLGLAGTNSYEQY
TRBJ1-4 TRBV5-1 - ASSSGLTTNEKLF
TRBJ2-1 TRBV27 TRBD2 ASSSPILAGGYNEQF
TRBJ2-3 TRBV6-6 TRBD2 ASSPTSAGPDTQY
TRBJ2-3 TRBV10-3 - AISETYWQY
TRBJ2-5 TRBV6-5 TRBD2 ASSYLAGARETQY
TRBJ2-1 TRBV20-1 TRBD1 SAKPGQGVEQF
TRBJ2-7 TRBV28 - ASSPRGGYYEQY
TRBJ1-2 TRBV24-1 - ATSDPGRGTYGYT
- TRBV7-9 TRBD1 ASSLAGRGRETQY